The source of this T cell receptor (beta chain) is a study of OX40 agonist ivuxolimab in advanced cancers. Sequencing used immunoSEQ multiplex PCR; TCRdb keeps in-frame clones, though not all of them. This sample yields roughly 90,000 clones, of which around 83% are seen a single time; 0.22% belongs to the top ten. Germline V CDR1 and CDR2: SGHVS, FQNEAQ. CDR3 length: 14 residues. Between the trimmed V and J ends, which lost 4 bases and 7 bases, there was a span of 11 bases. The chain has TRBV7-8 and TRBJ1-6; D call uncertain. The clonotype was recovered from an adult with an advanced solid tumor such as melanoma, head and neck, liver or kidney cancer. Here the sequenced sample was CD4+ or CD8+ T cells sorted from blood, taken in a trial of the OX40 agonist ivuxolimab. The CDR3 region has the DNA TGTGCCAGCAGCTCCCGCGAGGCCAATTCACCCCTCCACTTT. Translation gives CASSSREANSPLHF.